Below are 6 T cell receptor beta chains sequenced from a single sample in a study of OX40 agonist ivuxolimab in advanced cancers. Sequenced by immunoSEQ multiplex PCR; TCRdb stores in-frame clones only, minus some. The profile shows tens of thousands of clones, roughly 80% of them singletons. This specimen consisted of CD4+ or CD8+ T cells sorted from blood, obtained in a trial of the OX40 agonist ivuxolimab. The receptors were sampled from an adult with an advanced solid tumor such as melanoma, head and neck, liver or kidney cancer.

This rearrangement joins TRBV30 to TRBJ1-6, with a tentative D call TRBD1 (5 bases). The CDR3 is 14 amino acids. Germline lookup yields CDR1 GTSNPN and CDR2 SVGIG (reference sequence). The V gene lost 0 bases and the J gene lost 5 bases, with 8 bases spanning the gap. CDR3 bases: TGTGCCTGGAGTGTACAAGGGGATAATTCACCCCTCCACTTT. This sequence encodes CAWSVQGDNSPLHF.

This chain uses TRBV6-1 with TRBJ2-2; 8 bases agree with TRBD2. Germline V CDR1 and CDR2: MNHNS, SASEGT. The CDR3 length is 14 residues. The V segment lost 8 bases and the J segment 5 bases; nucleotides outside the gene matches: 7. CDR3 in DNA: TGTGCCAGCTATAGCGGGGAGATAACCGGGGAGCTGTTTTTT. This encodes CASYSGEITGELFF.

By share, this clone counts as medium-sized (0.01 to 0.1%). V and J are TRBV19 and TRBJ2-7, with a possible D match to TRBD2 (5 bases). Germline CDR1 and CDR2: LNHDA and SQIVND (reference sequence). The CDR3 has 13 residues. The V and J ends lost 1 base and 6 bases respectively, with 10 bases between them. The CDR3 nucleotides are TGTGCCAGTAGTATAGCCCTCGAGGGCGAGCAGTACTTC. Its protein product is CASSIALEGEQYF.

This clone came up a few times. The V call is TRBV6-1, the J call TRBJ2-6; the D is unclear. The CDR3 totals 14 residues. Trimming stripped 7 bases from V and 0 bases from J, with 7 bases between. Per the germline V gene, CDR1 is MNHNS and CDR2 is SASEGT. CDR3 bases: TGTGCCAGCAATACAGTCTCTGGGGCCAACGTCCTGACTTTC. Its translation is CASNTVSGANVLTF.

The chain is built from TRBV19 and TRBJ2-1, with D maybe TRBD1 (6 bases). The V and J ends lost 7 bases and 3 bases respectively, with 13 bases between them. CDR3 size: 14 residues. Germline CDR1 LNHDA, CDR2 SQIVND (reference sequence). CDR3 loop: CASTAGEDYNEQFF. The CDR3 bases are TGTGCCAGTACGGCAGGGGAAGACTACAATGAGCAGTTCTTC.

In DNA form, the CDR3 reads TGTGCCAGCAGCAATCGTGACCCCCGGACAGGGGTTTTCTACGAGCAGTACTTC. Residues: CASSNRDPRTGVFYEQYF. The V and J genes are TRBV21-1 and TRBJ2-7; TRBD1 is taken as the D call from the table, unchecked against the DNA. TRBV21-1 is a documented pseudogene. CDR3 length: 18 amino acids.